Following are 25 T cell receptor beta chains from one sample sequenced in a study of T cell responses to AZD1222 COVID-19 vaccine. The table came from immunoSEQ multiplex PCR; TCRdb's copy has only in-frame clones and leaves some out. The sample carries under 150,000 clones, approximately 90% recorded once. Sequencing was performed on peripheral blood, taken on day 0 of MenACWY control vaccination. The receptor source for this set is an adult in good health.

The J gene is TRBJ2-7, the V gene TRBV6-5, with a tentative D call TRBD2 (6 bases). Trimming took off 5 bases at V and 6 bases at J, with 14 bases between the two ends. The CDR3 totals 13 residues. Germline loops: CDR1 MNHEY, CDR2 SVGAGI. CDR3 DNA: TGTGCCAGCAGTCAGGGACTGGTAGCCGAGCAGTACTTC. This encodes CASSQGLVAEQYF.

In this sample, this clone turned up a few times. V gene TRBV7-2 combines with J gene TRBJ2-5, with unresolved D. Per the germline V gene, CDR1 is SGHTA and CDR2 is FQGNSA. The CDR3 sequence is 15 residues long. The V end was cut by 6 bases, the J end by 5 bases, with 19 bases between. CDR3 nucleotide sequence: TGTGCCAGCAGTCAAACCTCTAGGGCATGGGAGACCCAGTACTTC. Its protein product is CASSQTSRAWETQYF. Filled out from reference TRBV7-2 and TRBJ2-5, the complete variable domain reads GAGVSQSPSNKVTEKGKDVELRCDPISGHTALYWYRQSLGQGLEFLIYFQGNSAPDKSGLPSDRFSAERTGGSVSTLTIQRTQQEDSAVYLCASSQTSRAWETQYFGPGTRLLVL.

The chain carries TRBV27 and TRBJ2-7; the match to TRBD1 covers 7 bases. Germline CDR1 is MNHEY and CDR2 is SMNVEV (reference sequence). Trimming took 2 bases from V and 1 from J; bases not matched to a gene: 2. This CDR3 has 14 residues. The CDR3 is CASSLRGPSYEQYF. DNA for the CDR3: TGTGCCAGCAGTTTAAGGGGGCCTTCCTACGAGCAGTACTTC.

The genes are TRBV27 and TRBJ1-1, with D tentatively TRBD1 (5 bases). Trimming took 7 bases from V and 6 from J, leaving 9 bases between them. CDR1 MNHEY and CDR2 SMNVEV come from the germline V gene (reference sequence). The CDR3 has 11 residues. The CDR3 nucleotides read TGTGCCAGCAAGGGGATCGCTGAAGCTTTCTTT. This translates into CASKGIAEAFF.

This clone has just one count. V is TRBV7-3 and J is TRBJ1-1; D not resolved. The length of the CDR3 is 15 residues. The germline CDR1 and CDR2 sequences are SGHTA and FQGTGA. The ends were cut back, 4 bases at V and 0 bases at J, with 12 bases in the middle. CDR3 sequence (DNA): TGTGCCAGCAGCTCAACCGGTGGCATGAACACTGAAGCTTTCTTT. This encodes CASSSTGGMNTEAFF.

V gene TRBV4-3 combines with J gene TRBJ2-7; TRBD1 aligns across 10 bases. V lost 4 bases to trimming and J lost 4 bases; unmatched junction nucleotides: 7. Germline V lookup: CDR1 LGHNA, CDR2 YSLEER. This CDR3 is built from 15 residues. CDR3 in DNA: TGCGCCAGCAGCCCTCACCCGGGACAGGGGTACGAGCAGTACTTC. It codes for CASSPHPGQGYEQYF.

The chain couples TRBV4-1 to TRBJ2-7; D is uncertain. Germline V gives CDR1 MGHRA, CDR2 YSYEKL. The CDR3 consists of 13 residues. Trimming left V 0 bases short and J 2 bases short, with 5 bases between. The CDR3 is CASSQEGTYEQYF. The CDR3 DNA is TGCGCCAGCAGCCAAGAGGGAACCTACGAGCAGTACTTC.

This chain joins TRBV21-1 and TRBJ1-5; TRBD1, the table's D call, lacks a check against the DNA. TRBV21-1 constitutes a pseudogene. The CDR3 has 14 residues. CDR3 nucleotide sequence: TGTGCCAGCAGCACCCGACAGGGGGGGCAGCCCCAGCATTTT. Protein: CASSTRQGGQPQHF.

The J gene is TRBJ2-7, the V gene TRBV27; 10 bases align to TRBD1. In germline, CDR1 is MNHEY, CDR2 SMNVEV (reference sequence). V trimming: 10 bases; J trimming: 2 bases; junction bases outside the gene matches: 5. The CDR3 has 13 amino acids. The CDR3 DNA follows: TGTGCCACCGGGGACAGGGGCCCCTACGAGCAGTACTTC. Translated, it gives CATGDRGPYEQYF.

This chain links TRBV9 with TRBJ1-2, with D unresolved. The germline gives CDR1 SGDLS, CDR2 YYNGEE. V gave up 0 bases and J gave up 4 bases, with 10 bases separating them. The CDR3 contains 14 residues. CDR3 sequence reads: CASSVVGQGYGYTF. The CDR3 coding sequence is TGTGCCAGCAGCGTAGTCGGCCAAGGCTATGGCTACACCTTC. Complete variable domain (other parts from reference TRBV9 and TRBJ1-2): DSGVTQTPKHLITATGQRVTLRCSPRSGDLSVYWYQQSLDQGLQFLIQYYNGEERAKGNILERFSAQQFPDLHSELNLSSLELGDSALYFCASSVVGQGYGYTFGSGTRLTVV.

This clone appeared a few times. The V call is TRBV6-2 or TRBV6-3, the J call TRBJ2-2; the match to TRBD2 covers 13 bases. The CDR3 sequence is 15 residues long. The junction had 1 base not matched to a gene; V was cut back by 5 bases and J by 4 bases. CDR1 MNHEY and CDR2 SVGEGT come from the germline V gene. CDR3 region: CASSTSGRATGELFF. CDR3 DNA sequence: TGTGCCAGCAGTACTAGCGGGAGGGCCACCGGGGAGCTGTTTTTT.

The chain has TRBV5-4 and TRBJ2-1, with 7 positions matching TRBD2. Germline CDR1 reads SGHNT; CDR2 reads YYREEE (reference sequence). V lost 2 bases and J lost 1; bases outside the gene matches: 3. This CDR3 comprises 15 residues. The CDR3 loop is CASSFGGSSYNEQFF. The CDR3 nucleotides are TGTGCCAGCAGCTTTGGCGGGAGTTCCTACAATGAGCAGTTCTTC.

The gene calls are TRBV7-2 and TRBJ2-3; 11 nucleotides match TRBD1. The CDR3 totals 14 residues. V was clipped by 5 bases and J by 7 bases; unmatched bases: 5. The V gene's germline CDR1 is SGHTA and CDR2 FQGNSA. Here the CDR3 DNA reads TGTGCCAGCAGCCCCGGACAGGGGGCTTATACGCAGTATTTT. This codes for CASSPGQGAYTQYF.

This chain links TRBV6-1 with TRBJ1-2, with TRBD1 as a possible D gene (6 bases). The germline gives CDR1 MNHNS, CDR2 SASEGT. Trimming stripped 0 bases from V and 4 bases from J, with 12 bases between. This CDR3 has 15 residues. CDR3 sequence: CASSEAGGGGYGYTF. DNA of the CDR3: TGTGCCAGCAGTGAAGCAGGGGGGGGTGGCTATGGCTACACCTTC.

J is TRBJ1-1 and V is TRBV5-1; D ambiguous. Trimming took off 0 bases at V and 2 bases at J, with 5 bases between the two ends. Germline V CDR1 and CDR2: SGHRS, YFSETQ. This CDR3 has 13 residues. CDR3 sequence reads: CASSLVSNTEAFF. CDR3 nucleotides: TGCGCCAGCAGCTTGGTGTCCAACACTGAAGCTTTCTTT.

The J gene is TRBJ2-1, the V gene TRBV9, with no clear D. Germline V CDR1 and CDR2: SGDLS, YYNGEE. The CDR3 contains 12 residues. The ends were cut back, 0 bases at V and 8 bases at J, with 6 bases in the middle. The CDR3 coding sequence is TGTGCCAGCAGCGTAGCATTGGATGAGCAGTTCTTC. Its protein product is CASSVALDEQFF. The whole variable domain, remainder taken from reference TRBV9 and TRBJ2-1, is DSGVTQTPKHLITATGQRVTLRCSPRSGDLSVYWYQQSLDQGLQFLIQYYNGEERAKGNILERFSAQQFPDLHSELNLSSLELGDSALYFCASSVALDEQFFGPGTRLTVL.

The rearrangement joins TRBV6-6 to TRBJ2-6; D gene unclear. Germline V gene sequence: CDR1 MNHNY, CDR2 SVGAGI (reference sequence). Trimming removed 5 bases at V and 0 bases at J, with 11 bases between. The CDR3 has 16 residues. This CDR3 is CASSGQPSSGANVLTF. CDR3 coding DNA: TGTGCCAGCAGTGGCCAGCCTTCCTCTGGGGCCAACGTCCTGACTTTC.

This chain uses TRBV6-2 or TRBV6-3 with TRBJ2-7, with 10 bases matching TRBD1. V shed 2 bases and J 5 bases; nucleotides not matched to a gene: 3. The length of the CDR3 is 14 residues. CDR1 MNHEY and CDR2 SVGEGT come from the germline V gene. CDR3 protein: CASSYRTGGNEQYF. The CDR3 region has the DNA TGTGCCAGCAGTTACAGGACAGGGGGAAACGAGCAGTACTTC.

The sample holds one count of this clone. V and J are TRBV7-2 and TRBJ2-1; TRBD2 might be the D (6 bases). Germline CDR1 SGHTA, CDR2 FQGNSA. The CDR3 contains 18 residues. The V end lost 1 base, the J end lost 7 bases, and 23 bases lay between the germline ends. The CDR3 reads CASSLGLSGEYWVNEQFF. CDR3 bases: TGTGCCAGCAGCTTAGGTTTGTCGGGAGAGTATTGGGTGAATGAGCAGTTCTTC.

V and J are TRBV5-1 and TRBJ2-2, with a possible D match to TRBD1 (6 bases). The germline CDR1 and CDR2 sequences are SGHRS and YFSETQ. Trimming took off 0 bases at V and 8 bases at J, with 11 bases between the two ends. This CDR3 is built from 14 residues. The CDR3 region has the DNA TGCGCCAGCAGCTTGGTGCAGGGGAGAGGGGAGCTGTTTTTT. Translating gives CASSLVQGRGELFF.

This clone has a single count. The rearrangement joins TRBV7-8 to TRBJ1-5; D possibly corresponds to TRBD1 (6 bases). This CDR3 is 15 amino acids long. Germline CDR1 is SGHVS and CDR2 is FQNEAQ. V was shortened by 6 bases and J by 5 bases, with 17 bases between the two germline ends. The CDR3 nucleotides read TGTGCCAGCAGTACCGATGGGGGGCGAGATCAGCCCCAGCATTTT. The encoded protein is CASSTDGGRDQPQHF.

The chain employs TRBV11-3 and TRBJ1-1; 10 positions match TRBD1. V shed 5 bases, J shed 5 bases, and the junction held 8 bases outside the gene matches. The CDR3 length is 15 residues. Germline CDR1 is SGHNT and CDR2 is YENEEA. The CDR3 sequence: CASSPYRDRGTEAFF. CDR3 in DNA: TGTGCCAGCAGCCCCTACCGGGACAGGGGTACTGAAGCTTTCTTT.

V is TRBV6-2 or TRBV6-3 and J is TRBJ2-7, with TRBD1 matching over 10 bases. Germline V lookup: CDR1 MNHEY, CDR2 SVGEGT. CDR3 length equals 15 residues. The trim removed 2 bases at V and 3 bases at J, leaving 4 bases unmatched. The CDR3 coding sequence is TGTGCCAGCAGTTACCCGGGACAGGGGATCTACGAGCAGTACTTC. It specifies CASSYPGQGIYEQYF.

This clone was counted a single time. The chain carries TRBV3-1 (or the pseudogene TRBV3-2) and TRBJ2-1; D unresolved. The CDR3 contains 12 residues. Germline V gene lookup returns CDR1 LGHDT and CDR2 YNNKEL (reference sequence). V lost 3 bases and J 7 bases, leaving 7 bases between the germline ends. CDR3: CASSQSANEQFF. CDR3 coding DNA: TGTGCCAGCAGCCAGAGTGCGAATGAGCAGTTCTTC.

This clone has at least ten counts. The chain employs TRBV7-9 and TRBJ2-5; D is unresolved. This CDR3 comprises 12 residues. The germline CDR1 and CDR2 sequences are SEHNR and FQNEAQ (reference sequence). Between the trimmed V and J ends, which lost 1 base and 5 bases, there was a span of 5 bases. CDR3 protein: CASSLVSETQYF. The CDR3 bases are TGTGCCAGCAGCTTAGTGTCGGAGACCCAGTACTTC.